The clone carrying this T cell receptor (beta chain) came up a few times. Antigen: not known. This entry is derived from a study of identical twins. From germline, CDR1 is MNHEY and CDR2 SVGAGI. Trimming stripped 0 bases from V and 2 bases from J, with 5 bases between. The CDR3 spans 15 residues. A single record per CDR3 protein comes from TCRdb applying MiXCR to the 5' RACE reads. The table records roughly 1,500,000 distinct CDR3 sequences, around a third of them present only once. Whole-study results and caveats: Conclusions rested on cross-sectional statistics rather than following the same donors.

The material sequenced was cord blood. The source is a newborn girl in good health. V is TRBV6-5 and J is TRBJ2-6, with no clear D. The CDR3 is CASSYSGTGANVLTF. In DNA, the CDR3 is TGTGCCAGCAGTTACTCAGGGACTGGGGCCAACGTCCTGACTTTC.